This T cell receptor beta chain was obtained from a study of shared clonotypes between healthy human individuals. This clone was recorded many times. The repertoire was sequenced with immunoSEQ multiplex PCR; TCRdb's copy has only in-frame clones and lacks some. The data contain 950,000 to 1,100,000 clones, more than 75% of them singletons. The sequenced sample consisted of memory CD4+ T cells from PBMCs. Described subset: CD45RA-negative fraction. This receptor was identified in a man between 18 and 29 years old in good health. Some clones in this sample may be carry-over from other donors' samples.

CDR3 residues: CASSMRRSSGREETQYF. The CDR3 DNA is TGTGCCAGCAGCATGCGGAGATCAAGCGGGAGGGAAGAGACCCAGTACTTC. V and J are TRBV7-9 and TRBJ2-5; 10 bases line up with TRBD2. Germline V gene sequence: CDR1 SEHNR, CDR2 FQNEAQ (reference sequence). The CDR3 totals 17 residues. V trimming: 5 bases; J trimming: 3 bases; junction bases outside the gene matches: 12.